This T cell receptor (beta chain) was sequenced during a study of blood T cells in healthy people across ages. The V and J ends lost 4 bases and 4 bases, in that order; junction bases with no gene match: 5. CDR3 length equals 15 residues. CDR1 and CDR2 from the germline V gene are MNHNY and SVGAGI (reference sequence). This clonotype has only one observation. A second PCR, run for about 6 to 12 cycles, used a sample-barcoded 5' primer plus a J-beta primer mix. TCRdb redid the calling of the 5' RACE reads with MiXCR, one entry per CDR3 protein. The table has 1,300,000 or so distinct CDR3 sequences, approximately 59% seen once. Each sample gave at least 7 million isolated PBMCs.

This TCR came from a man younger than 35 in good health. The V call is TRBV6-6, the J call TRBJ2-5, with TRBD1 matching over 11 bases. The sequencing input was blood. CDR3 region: CASSFSGTGGETQYF. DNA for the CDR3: TGTGCCAGCAGTTTCTCCGGGACAGGGGGAGAGACCCAGTACTTC.